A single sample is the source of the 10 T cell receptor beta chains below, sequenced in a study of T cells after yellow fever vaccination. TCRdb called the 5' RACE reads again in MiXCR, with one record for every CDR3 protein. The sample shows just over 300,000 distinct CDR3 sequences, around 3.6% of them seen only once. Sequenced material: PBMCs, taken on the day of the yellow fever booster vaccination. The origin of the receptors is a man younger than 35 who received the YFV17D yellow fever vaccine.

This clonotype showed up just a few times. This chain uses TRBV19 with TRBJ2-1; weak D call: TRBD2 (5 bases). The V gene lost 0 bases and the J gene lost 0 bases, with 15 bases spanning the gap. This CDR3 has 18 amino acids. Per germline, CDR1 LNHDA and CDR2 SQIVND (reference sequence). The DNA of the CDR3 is TGTGCCAGTAGTATAGAGTTGACGGACTCGAGCTCCTACAATGAGCAGTTCTTC. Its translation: CASSIELTDSSSYNEQFF. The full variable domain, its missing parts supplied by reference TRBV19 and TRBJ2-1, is DGGITQSPKYLFRKEGQNVTLSCEQNLNHDAMYWYRQDPGQGLRLIYYSQIVNDFQKGDIAEGYSVSREKKESFPLTVTSAQKNPTAFYLCASSIELTDSSSYNEQFFGPGTRLTVL.

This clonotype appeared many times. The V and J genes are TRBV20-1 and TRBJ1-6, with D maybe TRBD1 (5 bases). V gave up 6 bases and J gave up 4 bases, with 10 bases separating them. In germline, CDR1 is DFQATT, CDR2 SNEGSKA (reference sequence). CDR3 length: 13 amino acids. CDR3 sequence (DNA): TGCAGTGCCCCCGGGACTTATAATTCACCCCTCCACTTT. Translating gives CSAPGTYNSPLHF.

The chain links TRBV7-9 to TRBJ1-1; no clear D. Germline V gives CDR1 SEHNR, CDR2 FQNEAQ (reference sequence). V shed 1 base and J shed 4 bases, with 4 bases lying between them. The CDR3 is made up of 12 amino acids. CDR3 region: CASSLELTEAFF. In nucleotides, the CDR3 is TGTGCCAGCAGCTTAGAGCTCACTGAAGCTTTCTTT.

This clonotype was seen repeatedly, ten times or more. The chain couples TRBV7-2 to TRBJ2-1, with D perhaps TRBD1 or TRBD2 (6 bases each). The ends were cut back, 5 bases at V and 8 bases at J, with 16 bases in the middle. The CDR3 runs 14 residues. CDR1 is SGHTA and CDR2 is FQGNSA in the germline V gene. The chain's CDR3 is CASSPPGAGYEQFF. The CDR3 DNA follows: TGTGCCAGCAGCCCCCCGGGGGCGGGCTATGAGCAGTTCTTC.

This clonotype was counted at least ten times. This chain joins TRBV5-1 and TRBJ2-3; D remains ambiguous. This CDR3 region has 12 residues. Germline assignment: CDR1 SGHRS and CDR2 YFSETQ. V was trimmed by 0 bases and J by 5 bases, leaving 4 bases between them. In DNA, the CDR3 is TGCGCCAGCAGCTTGGGCAAAGATACGCAGTATTTT. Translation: CASSLGKDTQYF. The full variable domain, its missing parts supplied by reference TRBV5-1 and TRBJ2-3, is KAGVTQTPRYLIKTRGQQVTLSCSPISGHRSVSWYQQTPGQGLQFLFEYFSETQRNKGNFPGRFSGRQFSNSRSEMNVSTLELGDSALYLCASSLGKDTQYFGPGTRLTVL.

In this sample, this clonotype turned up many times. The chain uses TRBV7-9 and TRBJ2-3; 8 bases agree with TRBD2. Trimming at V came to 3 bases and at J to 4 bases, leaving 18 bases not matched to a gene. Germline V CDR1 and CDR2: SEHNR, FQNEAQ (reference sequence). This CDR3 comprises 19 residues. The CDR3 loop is CASSFVRAGAFPHPDTQYF. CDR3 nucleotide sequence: TGTGCCAGCAGCTTCGTTCGAGCGGGGGCCTTCCCTCATCCAGATACGCAGTATTTT.

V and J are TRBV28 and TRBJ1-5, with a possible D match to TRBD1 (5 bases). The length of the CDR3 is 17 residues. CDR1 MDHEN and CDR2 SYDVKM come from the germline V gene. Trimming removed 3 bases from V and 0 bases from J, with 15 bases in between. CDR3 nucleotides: TGTGCCAGCAGTTTGAGGGCTACGACAGTTAGCAATCAGCCCCAGCATTTT. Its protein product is CASSLRATTVSNQPQHF.

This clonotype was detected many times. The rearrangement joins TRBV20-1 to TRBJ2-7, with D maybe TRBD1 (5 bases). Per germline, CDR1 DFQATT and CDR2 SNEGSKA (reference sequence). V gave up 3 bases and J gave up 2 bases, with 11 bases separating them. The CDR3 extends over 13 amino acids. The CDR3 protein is CSARSLDTYEQYV. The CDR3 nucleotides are TGCAGTGCTAGGTCCCTGGACACCTACGAGCAGTACGTC.

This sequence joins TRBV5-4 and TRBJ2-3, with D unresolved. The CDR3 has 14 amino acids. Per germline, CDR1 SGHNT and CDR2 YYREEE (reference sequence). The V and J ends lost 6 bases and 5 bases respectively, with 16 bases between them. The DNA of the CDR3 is TGTGCCAGCATCCCTGATTTATCCAGAGATACGCAGTATTTT. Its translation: CASIPDLSRDTQYF.

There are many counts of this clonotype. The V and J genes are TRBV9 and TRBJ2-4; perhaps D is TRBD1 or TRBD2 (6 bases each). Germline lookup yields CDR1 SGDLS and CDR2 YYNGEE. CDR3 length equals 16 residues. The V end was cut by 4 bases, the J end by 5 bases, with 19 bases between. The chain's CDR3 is CASSSLAGGAENIQYF. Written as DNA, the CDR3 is TGTGCCAGCAGCTCTCTCGCCGGGGGCGCGGAAAACATTCAGTACTTC.